This T cell receptor (beta chain) originates from a study of identical twins. General study findings and limits: Clonotypes of the beta chain that were abundant in cord blood carried fewer insertions (memory repertoires showed none). Twins shared beta out-of-frame sequences in excess, but this excess was weaker.

TCRdb passed the 5' RACE reads through MiXCR, listing each CDR3 protein once. The sample consists of 300,000 to 400,000 distinct CDR3 sequences, 7% to 9.5% of them appearing once. Remarks on this clonotype: Its antigen is unknown.

Germline V gene sequence: CDR1 SGHAT, CDR2 FQNNGV. The CDR3 has 17 residues. With 0 bases removed from V and 4 bases from J, the gap between germline ends came to 15 bases. The source of this sequence is a woman in her forties or fifties in good health. The genes are TRBV11-2 and TRBJ1-4; TRBD1 is a possible D gene (5 bases). The sequenced sample consisted of naive T cells sorted from blood. The CDR3 DNA reads as TGTGCCAGCAGCTTAGATTCTTGGGGACGGAATAATGAAAAACTGTTTTTT. Amino acid sequence: CASSLDSWGRNNEKLFF.